The 19 T cell receptor beta chains below all came from one sample that was sequenced in a study of blood T cell repertoires in COVID-19. Method: immunoSEQ multiplex PCR; TCRdb's copy keeps in-frame clones and lacks some. The sample holds 210,000 or so clones, 88% seen once. Input material: peripheral blood. The source of these receptors is a woman aged 55-69 years with acute or convalescent COVID-19.

V is TRBV30 and J is TRBJ2-1; 10 bases agree with TRBD2. The V gene end was trimmed by 0 bases and the J gene end by 2 bases; junction bases not matched to a gene: 4. CDR1 GTSNPN and CDR2 SVGIG come from the germline V gene (reference sequence). This CDR3 spans 16 amino acids. CDR3: CAWSVSLAGAYNEQFF. DNA for the CDR3: TGTGCCTGGAGTGTATCGCTAGCGGGGGCCTACAATGAGCAGTTCTTC.

V usage is TRBV28 and J usage is TRBJ1-6; D is undetermined. This CDR3 has 19 amino acids. Germline V gene data show CDR1 as MDHEN and CDR2 as SYDVKM. Trimming took off 3 bases at V and 9 bases at J, with 27 bases between the two ends. CDR3 nucleotides: TGTGCCAGCAGTTTTGGGCTCCTTCGAACGGAAATCGTCGGTTCACCCCTCCACTTT. This encodes CASSFGLLRTEIVGSPLHF.

The V gene is TRBV15, the J gene TRBJ2-7, with TRBD2 identical over 9 bases. The CDR3 has 15 residues. Germline V gene lookup returns CDR1 LNHNV and CDR2 YYDKDF (reference sequence). V was pared by 4 bases and J by 3 bases, with 7 bases of the junction left unmatched. CDR3 in amino acids: CATSTIAGVGYEQYF. As DNA, the CDR3 is TGTGCCACCAGCACAATAGCGGGAGTCGGCTACGAGCAGTACTTC. Together with reference TRBV15 and TRBJ2-7, the CDR3 gives the full variable domain: DAMVIQNPRYQVTQFGKPVTLSCSQTLNHNVMYWYQQKSSQAPKLLFHYYDKDFNNEADTPDNFQSRRPNTSFCFLDIRSPGLGDTAMYLCATSTIAGVGYEQYFGPGTRLTVT.

V usage is TRBV6-6 and J usage is TRBJ2-3; TRBD1 is a possible D gene (8 bases). Germline V gene sequence: CDR1 MNHNY, CDR2 SVGAGI (reference sequence). V lost 5 bases and J lost 0, with 21 bases in between. The CDR3 covers 18 residues. CDR3 in DNA: TGTGCCAGCAGTCCCGGACAGGGAGGGGCCCCTAGCACAGATACGCAGTATTTT. Translated: CASSPGQGGAPSTDTQYF.

The rearrangement uses TRBV6-2 or TRBV6-3 and TRBJ2-7; tentative D call: TRBD1 (6 bases). The germline V gene encodes CDR1 MNHEY and CDR2 SVGEGT. V was shortened by 1 base and J by 2 bases, with 12 bases between the two germline ends. The CDR3 has 15 amino acids. CDR3 in amino acids: CASSYYRGGTYEQYF. The DNA of the CDR3 is TGTGCCAGCAGTTACTACAGAGGGGGTACCTACGAGCAGTACTTC.

The chain has TRBV13 and TRBJ1-6; D ambiguous. The germline V gene has CDR1 PRHDT and CDR2 FYEKMQ (reference sequence). Trimming shortened V by 5 bases and J by 5 bases, and 4 bases separated the two germline ends. The CDR3 length is 12 residues. This chain's CDR3 is CASSLDNSPLHF. CDR3 nucleotide sequence: TGTGCCAGCAGCCTTGATAATTCACCCCTCCACTTT. Full variable domain (outside the CDR3, taken from reference TRBV13 and TRBJ1-6): AAGVIQSPRHLIKEKRETATLKCYPIPRHDTVYWYQQGPGQDPQFLISFYEKMQSDKGSIPDRFSAQQFSDYHSELNMSSLELGDSALYFCASSLDNSPLHFGNGTRLTVT.

The chain combines TRBV16 with TRBJ1-5; unclear D gene. This CDR3 comprises 16 residues. V shed 1 base and J shed 3 bases, with 13 bases lying between them. Germline lookup yields CDR1 KGHSY and CDR2 FQNENV. CDR3 nucleotides: TGTGCCAGCAGCCAATATTCAGTTCTTACCAATCAGCCCCAGCATTTT. Translation gives CASSQYSVLTNQPQHF.

The chain is built from TRBV19 and TRBJ1-3, with 7 bases identical to TRBD1. CDR1 and CDR2 (germline): LNHDA, SQIVND (reference sequence). The CDR3 totals 15 residues. Losses at the gene ends were 4 bases for V and 0 bases for J; bases not matched to a gene: 3. The CDR3 spells CASSTGDSSGNTIYF. The CDR3 DNA sequence: TGTGCCAGTAGTACTGGGGACAGCTCTGGAAACACCATATATTTT.

The chain links TRBV7-9 to TRBJ1-2; D ambiguous. Germline-derived CDR1 and CDR2 are SEHNR and FQNEAQ (reference sequence). V dropped 1 base and J dropped 7 bases, with 7 bases sitting between them. CDR3 length: 12 residues. CDR3 coding DNA: TGTGCCAGCAGCTTAGGAGTAAGTGGCTACACCTTC. Translation: CASSLGVSGYTF.

A single count supports this clone. The V and J genes are TRBV6-5 and TRBJ2-5; TRBD1 agrees at 12 bases. CDR3 size: 15 residues. Trimming at V came to 5 bases and at J to 7 bases, leaving 8 bases not matched to a gene. Germline lookup yields CDR1 MNHEY and CDR2 SVGAGI. CDR3 protein: CASSQPGQGAGTQYF. The CDR3 coding sequence is TGTGCCAGCAGTCAACCGGGACAGGGGGCGGGGACCCAGTACTTC.

The V and J genes are TRBV19 and TRBJ2-7; 11 bases agree with TRBD1. The CDR3 spans 18 residues. With V trimmed by 1 base and J by 0 bases, 8 bases remained unmatched. Germline V lookup: CDR1 LNHDA, CDR2 SQIVND (reference sequence). The DNA of the CDR3 is TGTGCCAGTAGTATAGCTGGACAGGGGGCGATAAGCTCCTACGAGCAGTACTTC. This encodes CASSIAGQGAISSYEQYF.

The chain is built from TRBV5-5 and TRBJ1-4; D is perhaps TRBD1 (6 bases). Trimming cost V 7 bases and J 7 bases, with 14 bases left between them. Germline assignment: CDR1 SGHKS and CDR2 YYEKEE (reference sequence). The CDR3 spans 13 residues. The CDR3 DNA reads as TGTGCCAGCCGCGGGGGCCCATTTGAAAAACTGTTTTTT. It encodes CASRGGPFEKLFF. The full variable domain, in which reference TRBV5-5 and TRBJ1-4 provide the parts outside the CDR3, is DAGVTQSPTHLIKTRGQQVTLRCSPISGHKSVSWYQQVLGQGPQFIFQYYEKEERGRGNFPDRFSARQFPNYSSELNVNALLLGDSALYLCASRGGPFEKLFFGSGTQLSVL.

The CDR3 spells CASSAGTGSPSYEQYF. The CDR3 DNA reads TGCGCCAGCAGCGCCGGGACAGGGTCCCCCTCCTACGAGCAGTACTTC. The V gene is TRBV5-1, the J gene TRBJ2-7, with 9 bases identical to TRBD1. Unmatched junction bases numbered 8, after V lost 4 bases and J lost 0 bases. Germline values: CDR1 SGHRS, CDR2 YFSETQ. This CDR3 contains 16 residues.

The chain has TRBV5-1 and TRBJ2-5; D gene uncertain. Trimming took 4 bases from V and 5 from J, leaving 15 bases between them. Looked up from germline, CDR1 is SGHRS and CDR2 is YFSETQ. The CDR3 is 14 amino acids. The CDR3 DNA sequence: TGCGCCAGCAGCCCCCCGCAGGCTGGGGAGACCCAGTACTTC. It yields the protein CASSPPQAGETQYF.

The V gene is TRBV15, the J gene TRBJ2-1, with TRBD2 matching over 10 bases. Germline V lookup: CDR1 LNHNV, CDR2 YYDKDF (reference sequence). Germline trimming cut 6 bases from V and 4 bases from J; bases unmatched to any gene: 3. The CDR3 has 14 residues. This chain's CDR3 is CATSWTSGYNEQFF. The CDR3 coding sequence is TGTGCCACCAGTTGGACTAGCGGATACAATGAGCAGTTCTTC. Drawing the rest from reference TRBV15 and TRBJ2-1, the complete variable domain is DAMVIQNPRYQVTQFGKPVTLSCSQTLNHNVMYWYQQKSSQAPKLLFHYYDKDFNNEADTPDNFQSRRPNTSFCFLDIRSPGLGDTAMYLCATSWTSGYNEQFFGPGTRLTVL.

The chain has TRBV6-5 and TRBJ2-1; 7 nucleotides agree with TRBD2. CDR1 is MNHEY, CDR2 SVGAGI, per germline. The CDR3 is 16 amino acids. The J segment lost 4 bases and the V segment lost 4 bases, leaving 10 bases of the junction unmatched. CDR3 DNA sequence: TGTGCCAGCAGTTCGTTGCTAGCGGTGAATTACAATGAGCAGTTCTTC. Translated: CASSSLLAVNYNEQFF.

This clone is a singleton in its sample. The CDR3 protein is CASSLAVPARPGGEKLFF. CDR3 sequence (DNA): TGCGCCAGCAGCTTGGCCGTTCCGGCCCGGCCCGGAGGGGAAAAACTGTTTTTT. V and J are TRBV5-1 and TRBJ1-4; the D is unclear. The V gene lost 0 bases and the J gene lost 8 bases, with 23 bases spanning the gap. The CDR3 sequence is 18 residues long. Germline V lookup: CDR1 SGHRS, CDR2 YFSETQ.

V is TRBV19 and J is TRBJ1-6; D is perhaps TRBD1 (5 bases). The CDR3 extends over 14 amino acids. Per the germline V gene, CDR1 is LNHDA and CDR2 is SQIVND (reference sequence). The V end was cut by 6 bases, the J end by 8 bases, with 14 bases between. CDR3 bases: TGTGCCAGTAGCGCAGGGATTGGGGATTCACCCCTCCACTTT. Protein product: CASSAGIGDSPLHF.

About this clone: Different DNA sequences within this sample yield the same CDR3. DNA of the CDR3: TGTGCCAGCAGCCAAGGAGGGGGCCAAGAGACCCAGTACTTC. Translated, it gives CASSQGGGQETQYF. The V and J genes are TRBV3-1 (or the pseudogene TRBV3-2) and TRBJ2-5, with D tentatively TRBD1 (6 bases). Per the germline V gene, CDR1 is LGHDT and CDR2 is YNNKEL (reference sequence). The V end was cut by 1 base, the J end by 1 base, with 7 bases between. The CDR3 covers 14 residues.